The next 10 T cell receptor beta chains were all read from a single sample in a study of T cell repertoires in cytomegalovirus infection. TCRdb reanalysed the reads using MiXCR and keeps one entry per CDR3 protein. The table has fewer than 950,000 distinct CDR3 sequences, approximately 32% seen once; the top ten hold 9.5% to 15%. These TCRs are of unknown antigen specificity. The sample here was cultured CD8+ T cells from PBMCs, taken from culture after CMV antigen stimulation. The receptor source for this set is a human donor in good health (CMV status not recorded). Some clones in this sample may be carry-over from other donors' samples.

This chain links TRBV3-1 with TRBJ2-1, with TRBD2 identical over 7 bases. Losses at the gene ends were 0 bases for V and 7 bases for J; bases not matched to a gene: 3. Germline V gene lookup returns CDR1 LGHDT and CDR2 YNNKEL (reference sequence). The CDR3 runs 14 residues. The CDR3 DNA follows: TGTGCCAGCAGCCAAGATTGGGGGGGAAATGAGCAGTTCTTC. Protein sequence: CASSQDWGGNEQFF.

This clonotype was detected ten times or more. The chain has TRBV7-8 and TRBJ2-3, with D perhaps assigned TRBD1 or TRBD2 (5 bases each). This CDR3 has 16 amino acids. The germline V and J ends were trimmed by 5 bases and 2 bases, with 17 bases remaining between them. Germline V gives CDR1 SGHVS, CDR2 FQNEAQ. The CDR3 here is CASSRSRSGPTDTQYF. CDR3 DNA: TGTGCCAGCAGCCGCTCGCGGTCGGGGCCCACAGATACGCAGTATTTT. The full variable domain, rest sourced from reference TRBV7-8 and TRBJ2-3, is GAGVSQSPRYKVAKRGQDVALRCDPISGHVSLFWYQQALGQGPEFLTYFQNEAQLDKSGLPSDRFFAERPEGSVSTLKIQRTQQEDSAVYLCASSRSRSGPTDTQYFGPGTRLTVL.

The rearrangement uses TRBV10-2 and TRBJ1-5, with unresolved D. Between the trimmed V and J ends, which lost 6 bases and 4 bases, there was a span of 19 bases. The CDR3 has 16 residues. Germline CDR1 WSHSY, CDR2 SAAADI. In nucleotides, the CDR3 is TGCGCCAGCAGCGGGTTTACTTATACAGCTAATCAGCCCCAGCATTTT. As protein: CASSGFTYTANQPQHF.

The rearrangement uses TRBV6-1 and TRBJ2-7, with D unclear. CDR1 and CDR2 (germline): MNHNS, SASEGT. Deletions cut 0 bases from V and 6 bases from J, with 12 bases between. The CDR3 is 14 amino acids. The CDR3 is CASSEAQVRVEQYF. In nucleotides, the CDR3 is TGTGCCAGCAGTGAAGCGCAGGTTAGGGTCGAGCAGTACTTC.

This chain uses TRBV6-6 with TRBJ2-3, with 7 bases matching TRBD1. This CDR3 region has 16 residues. Per the germline V gene, CDR1 is MNHNY and CDR2 is SVGAGI (reference sequence). J was trimmed by 0 bases and V by 2 bases; bases with no gene match: 5. The CDR3 here is CASSYPDRSSTDTQYF. The CDR3 DNA reads as TGTGCCAGCAGTTACCCGGACAGGTCTAGCACAGATACGCAGTATTTT.

The chain recombines TRBV5-1 with TRBJ2-1, with TRBD1 as a possible D gene (5 bases). CDR1 is SGHRS and CDR2 is YFSETQ in the germline V gene. The CDR3 length is 13 residues. V gave up 8 bases and J gave up 4 bases, with 13 bases separating them. CDR3 loop: CASQGPHYNEQFF. In nucleotides, the CDR3 is TGCGCCAGTCAGGGTCCCCATTACAATGAGCAGTTCTTC.

This clonotype was detected only a few times. The chain uses TRBV9 and TRBJ1-4; D perhaps matches TRBD1 (5 bases). The V gene's germline CDR1 is SGDLS and CDR2 YYNGEE. CDR3 length: 16 residues. V was cut by 0 bases and J by 0 bases, with 9 bases left in between. For the CDR3, the DNA is TGTGCCAGCAGCGTAGAGGGGTCCCCAACTAATGAAAAACTGTTTTTT. Protein: CASSVEGSPTNEKLFF. Combining the CDR3 with reference TRBV9 and TRBJ1-4 gives the whole variable domain DSGVTQTPKHLITATGQRVTLRCSPRSGDLSVYWYQQSLDQGLQFLIQYYNGEERAKGNILERFSAQQFPDLHSELNLSSLELGDSALYFCASSVEGSPTNEKLFFGSGTQLSVL.

This chain connects TRBV6-5 to TRBJ1-2; 7 bases line up with TRBD1. The CDR3 loop spans 16 amino acids. V trimming: 6 bases; J trimming: 4 bases; junction bases outside the gene matches: 14. From germline, CDR1 is MNHEY and CDR2 SVGAGI. The CDR3 sequence: CASRAGTGEFGYGYTF. The CDR3 region has the DNA TGTGCCAGCAGAGCGGGTACAGGGGAGTTTGGCTATGGCTACACCTTC.

The V call is TRBV20-1, the J call TRBJ1-6, with D perhaps TRBD1 (5 bases). Germline V gene lookup returns CDR1 DFQATT and CDR2 SNEGSKA (reference sequence). The CDR3 consists of 17 residues. V lost 2 bases and J lost 5, with 19 bases in between. CDR3 sequence reads: CSARNTRDRTDNSPLHF. The DNA of the CDR3 is TGCAGTGCTAGAAATACCAGGGACCGCACGGATAATTCACCCCTCCACTTT.

CDR3 DNA sequence: TGTGCCAGCAGTCGACAGGGATGGGATGCCTATGGCTACACCTTC. Amino acid sequence: CASSRQGWDAYGYTF. The rearrangement links TRBV12-3 or TRBV12-4 to TRBJ1-2; 7 bases are a match to TRBD1. The ends lost 5 bases at V and 4 bases at J; junction bases unmatched: 10. CDR3 length: 15 amino acids.